This entry features one T cell receptor beta chain sequence. Its antigen is not known. Nobody among the patients had been given any treatment before thyroid surgery. Original analysis: The authors used CDR3 differences across clinicopathological groups to build a distant-metastasis classifier for papillary thyroid cancer. TCRdb re-analyzed the PCR reads using MiXCR. TCRdb assigned the V and J calls; the authors' analysis was not used. The sample has over 10,000 clones; 25% to 30% are singletons. Germline V gene lookup returns CDR1 LGHNA and CDR2 YSLEER. With V trimmed by 0 bases and J by 6 bases, 8 bases remained unmatched. The length of the CDR3 is 17 residues. This record comes from a study of metastatic and nonmetastatic thyroid tumors. Study-level background: Patients with malignant and benign thyroid disease provided blood and tumor or nodule tissue, whose repertoires were compared.

Notes on the study in general: According to reports, the diversity of TCR beta was significantly higher in malignant thyroid tumors than in benign nodules, and this held in both blood and tumor samples.

This chain joins TRBV4-3 and TRBJ2-1, with 10 nucleotides matching TRBD1. This TCR derives from a female donor with papillary thyroid cancer or a benign thyroid nodule (not recorded which). Some clones in this sample may be carry-over from other donors' samples. The sequenced sample consisted of tumor tissue. CDR3 protein: CASSQEGFGDRGNEQFF. CDR3 in DNA: TGCGCCAGCAGCCAAGAGGGTTTTGGGGACAGGGGCAATGAGCAGTTCTTC.